This is a list of T cell receptor beta chains from one sample in a study of CD8+CD57+ T cells in acquired aplastic anemia. TCRdb re-analysed the reads in MiXCR, keeping a single row per CDR3 protein. This sample has 65,000 or so distinct CDR3 sequences; roughly 54% occur once, and the top ten carry over 2%. Material: sorted CD4+, CD8+, or CD8+CD57+ T cells (not recorded which) from PBMCs. These receptors all come from a human donor in good health, serving as a control. Both conserved end residues are part of each CDR3. D genes are given only for firm matches. Size is omitted from some rows. Given values are once, few, many or a class for expanded clones.

D	V	size	J	DNA	CDR3
TRBD2	TRBV15	medium-sized	TRBJ2-1	TGTGCCACCAGCAGAGATCGCCTAGCGGGAGGCGAGCAGTTCTTC	CATSRDRLAGGEQFF
TRBD1	TRBV2	NA	TRBJ1-5	TGTGCCGGCAAAGGGGGCGAGGGTCAGCCCCAGCATTTT	CAGKGGEGQPQHF
NA	TRBV20-1	NA	TRBJ1-5	TGCAGTGCTAGAGACATTGGGGGTAGCAATCAGCCCCAGCATTTT	CSARDIGGSNQPQHF
NA	TRBV15	NA	TRBJ1-4	TGTGCCACCAGTTTGGACGGTCGGGTGGGGGAAAAACTGTTTTTT	CATSLDGRVGEKLFF
NA	TRBV20-1	many	TRBJ1-2	TGCAGTGCCTCAACATCCTATGGCTACACCTTC	CSASTSYGYTF
TRBD2	TRBV24-1	medium-sized	TRBJ2-3	TGTGCCACCAAAGAAGGACTAGCGGGCACAGATACGCAGTATTTT	CATKEGLAGTDTQYF
NA	TRBV24-1	NA	TRBJ1-6	TGTGCCACCGGGCGGATAGCGGGAGGGAATTCACCCCTCCACTTT	CATGRIAGGNSPLHF
NA	TRBV12-3/TRBV12-4	NA	TRBJ1-1	TGTGCCAGCAGCCTACAGGGCCGACGAACTGAAGCTTTCTTT	CASSLQGRRTEAFF
NA	TRBV10-3	NA	TRBJ2-7	TGTGCCATCAGTGAAGGACAGTTCGACGAGCAGTACTTC	CAISEGQFDEQYF
NA	TRBV7-2	NA	TRBJ2-7	TGTGCCAGCAGTCCGCGGGGGCAGTCCGAGCAGTACTTC	CASSPRGQSEQYF
NA	TRBV11-1	once	TRBJ2-7	TGTGCCAGCAGCTTAGTAGGAGCGGGCAACTCCTACGAGCAGTACTTC	CASSLVGAGNSYEQYF
TRBD1	TRBV12-3/TRBV12-4	many	TRBJ1-5	TGTGCCAGCAGCCCAGGGACAGGGGAAAATCAGCCCCAGCATTTT	CASSPGTGENQPQHF
TRBD1	TRBV11-3	NA	TRBJ1-1	TGTGCCAGCAGCCTAACGAGACAGGGGGGCACTGAAGCTTCCTTT	CASSLTRQGGTEASF
TRBD2	TRBV20-1	many	TRBJ2-5	TGCAGTGCTCCGGGACTAGCGGGGTGGTTAGAGACCCAGTACTTC	CSAPGLAGWLETQYF
TRBD1	TRBV20-1	NA	TRBJ2-5	TGCAGTGCTAGACGGACAGGGACCCAGTACTTC	CSARRTGTQYF
TRBD2	TRBV2	NA	TRBJ2-5	TGTGCCAGCAGACTAGCGGGGGGGCCGGGGGAGACCCAGTACTTC	CASRLAGGPGETQYF
TRBD2	TRBV3-1	many	TRBJ2-7	TGTGCCAGCAGCCAAGATAGCGGGAGAAACGAGCAGTACTTC	CASSQDSGRNEQYF